Following are 8 T cell receptor beta chains from one sample sequenced in a study of T cell responses to AZD1222 COVID-19 vaccine. Clones were read by immunoSEQ multiplex PCR, and TCRdb kept only the in-frame ones, dropping some. The data hold about 93,000 clones, with roughly 91% observed a single time. This material consisted of peripheral blood, taken on day 0 of MenACWY control vaccination. The receptors here all came from an adult in good health.

The chain employs TRBV6-5 and TRBJ2-1, with 8 positions matching TRBD2. The CDR3 length is 16 residues. Germline lookup yields CDR1 MNHEY and CDR2 SVGAGI. V was clipped by 0 bases and J by 6 bases; unmatched bases: 7. DNA of the CDR3: TGTGCCAGCAGTTACTCGGACGGGGGGGCCCGCAATGAGCAGTTCTTC. Translated, it gives CASSYSDGGARNEQFF.

The chain carries TRBV3-1 (or the pseudogene TRBV3-2) and TRBJ1-2, with unresolved D. The V gene's germline CDR1 is LGHDT and CDR2 YNNKEL (reference sequence). The CDR3 is 13 amino acids. V lost 0 bases, J lost 5 bases, and 7 bases lay in between. In nucleotides, the CDR3 is TGTGCCAGCAGCCAAGAGGGGTTTTATGGCTACACCTTC. Translation gives CASSQEGFYGYTF.

The chain couples TRBV4-2 to TRBJ2-7; 11 bases agree with TRBD1. The CDR3 extends over 18 amino acids. Germline V gene data show CDR1 as LGHNA and CDR2 as YNFKEQ. V lost 0 bases and J lost 4; bases outside the gene matches: 11. The CDR3 spells CASSQDPTGTGGLYEQYF. In DNA, the CDR3 is TGTGCCAGCAGCCAAGACCCCACCGGGACAGGGGGATTGTACGAGCAGTACTTC.

The V and J genes are TRBV19 and TRBJ2-2; D might be TRBD1 (6 bases). Between the trimmed V and J ends, which lost 4 bases and 4 bases, there was a span of 13 bases. Germline CDR1 and CDR2: LNHDA and SQIVND (reference sequence). The CDR3 totals 15 residues. The CDR3 is CASSRTGLGTGELFF. CDR3 nucleotides: TGTGCCAGTAGTAGAACAGGGCTCGGCACCGGGGAGCTGTTTTTT.

The rearrangement joins TRBV20-1 to TRBJ1-1, with D unclear. The germline V gene has CDR1 DFQATT and CDR2 SNEGSKA (reference sequence). CDR3 length equals 8 residues. The CDR3 loop is CRVGEAFF. CDR3 sequence (DNA): TGCCGAGTGGGTGAAGCTTTCTTT.

The rearrangement uses TRBV19 and TRBJ2-1, with TRBD1 as a possible D gene (5 bases). This CDR3 region has 13 residues. Trimming cost V 5 bases and J 4 bases, with 9 bases left between them. Germline assignment: CDR1 LNHDA and CDR2 SQIVND (reference sequence). The CDR3 loop reads CASSADTYNEQFF. As DNA, the CDR3 is TGTGCCAGTAGTGCGGACACGTACAATGAGCAGTTCTTC.

On this clone itself: Germline is not matched at one junction end, which may reflect a read error. This sequence joins TRBV29-1 and TRBJ1-2; D gene unclear. The CDR3 is 8 amino acids. CDR1 is SQVTM, CDR2 ANQGSEA, per germline. CDR3 amino acids: CSVDPRQF. CDR3 coding DNA: TGCAGCGTTGATCCCCGGCAGTTC.

This sequence joins TRBV7-8 and TRBJ2-3; 12 nucleotides align to TRBD2. Trimming removed 2 bases from V and 1 base from J; junction bases left unmatched: 1. The CDR3 runs to 16 residues. CDR1 is SGHVS and CDR2 is FQNEAQ in the germline V gene. As DNA, the CDR3 is TGTGCCAGCAGCTTACGACTAGCGGGGGGCACAGATACGCAGTATTTT. It encodes CASSLRLAGGTDTQYF.